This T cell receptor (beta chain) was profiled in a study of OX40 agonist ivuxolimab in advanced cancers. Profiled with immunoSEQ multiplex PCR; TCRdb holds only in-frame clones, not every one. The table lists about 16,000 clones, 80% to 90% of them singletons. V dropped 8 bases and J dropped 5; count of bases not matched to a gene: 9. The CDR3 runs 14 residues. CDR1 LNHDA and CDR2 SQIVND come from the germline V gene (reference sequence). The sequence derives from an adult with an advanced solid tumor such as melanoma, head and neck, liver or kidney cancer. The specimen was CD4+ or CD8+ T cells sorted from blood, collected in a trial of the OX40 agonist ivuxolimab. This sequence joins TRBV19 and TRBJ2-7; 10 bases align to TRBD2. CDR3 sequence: CASGLAGEAHEQYF. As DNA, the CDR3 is TGTGCCAGTGGTCTAGCGGGGGAGGCCCACGAGCAGTACTTC.